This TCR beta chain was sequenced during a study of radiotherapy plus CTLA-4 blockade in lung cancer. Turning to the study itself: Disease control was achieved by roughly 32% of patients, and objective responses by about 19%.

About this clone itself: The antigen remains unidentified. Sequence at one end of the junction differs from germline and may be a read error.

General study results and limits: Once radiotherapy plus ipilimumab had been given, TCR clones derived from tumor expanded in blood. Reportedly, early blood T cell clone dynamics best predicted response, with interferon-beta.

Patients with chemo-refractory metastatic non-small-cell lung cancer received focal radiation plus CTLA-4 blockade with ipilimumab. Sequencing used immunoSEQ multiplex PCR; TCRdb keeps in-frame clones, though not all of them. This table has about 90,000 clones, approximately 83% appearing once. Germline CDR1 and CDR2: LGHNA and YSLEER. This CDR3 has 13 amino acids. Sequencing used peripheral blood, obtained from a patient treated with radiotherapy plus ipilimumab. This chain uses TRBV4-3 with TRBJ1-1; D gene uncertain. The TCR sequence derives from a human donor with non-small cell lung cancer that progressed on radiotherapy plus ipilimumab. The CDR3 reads CPSSLAGNTEAFF. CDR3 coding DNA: TGCCCCAGCAGCCTGGCGGGGAACACTGAAGCTTTCTTT.